This record covers a single T cell receptor beta chain. Its antigen is undetermined. The sample belongs to a study of cytomegalovirus exposure and HLA in healthy donors. All donors participated as healthy donors of bone marrow. V lost 1 base and J lost 7, with 10 bases in between. Germline CDR1 reads GTSNPN; CDR2 reads SVGIG (reference sequence). This CDR3 has 13 amino acids. Vbeta (60) and Jbeta (13) primers were used in the PCR. Sequencing was performed with immunoSEQ multiplex PCR; in TCRdb, only in-frame clones are kept and a portion is missing. In the table there are 100,000 to 120,000 clones, approximately 69% of which are singletons. Study conclusions and caveats: Rarity held for most TCR sequences, but there were some public TCRs that occurred in many donors. A likely sequencing artifact accounted for one observed cluster of highly shared sequence variants.

The sequence derives from a man aged 30-40 years in good health and CMV-seronegative. The chain uses TRBV30 and TRBJ1-4; D remains unclear. Sequenced sample: PBMCs. DNA for the CDR3: TGTGCCTGGAGTGCGAGGGCAACTGAAAAACTGTTTTTT. Its translation: CAWSARATEKLFF.